Shown below are 15 T cell receptor beta chains from a single sample sequenced in a study of T cells in Graves' hyperthyroidism and ophthalmopathy. Amplified TCR beta CDR3 regions came from RNA transcripts. The TCR CDR3 first-round RT-PCR relied on the HTBI primer set. TCRdb analysed the multiplex PCR reads with MiXCR anew, one entry per CDR3 protein. The table shows approximately 400,000 distinct CDR3 sequences, with about 14% occurring only once. Material: blood. The receptor set was obtained from a man aged 50 or older with Graves' ophthalmopathy.

This clonotype was recorded many times. The V gene is TRBV18, the J gene TRBJ2-4, with D unclear. The ends were cut back, 3 bases at V and 0 bases at J, with 12 bases in the middle. Germline CDR1 reads KGHSH; CDR2 reads LQKENI. The CDR3 is 16 residues long. The CDR3 is CASSPARAIAKNIQYF. CDR3 coding DNA: TGTGCCAGCTCACCGGCAAGGGCTATAGCCAAAAACATTCAGTACTTC.

This clonotype appeared a few times. CDR3 amino acids: CASSLGTGSGSLSEQFF. The CDR3 nucleotides are TGTGCCAGCAGCTTAGGTACGGGTAGCGGGAGCCTCTCTGAGCAGTTCTTC. The J gene is TRBJ2-1, the V gene TRBV7-9; 9 positions match TRBD2. In germline, CDR1 is SEHNR, CDR2 FQNEAQ (reference sequence). J gave up 9 bases and V 1 base, and 13 bases lay outside the gene matches. This CDR3 comprises 17 residues.

This clonotype appeared many times. The chain employs TRBV7-3 and TRBJ1-1; the match to TRBD1 covers 8 bases. J lost 1 base, V lost 1 base, and 5 bases had no gene match. CDR3 length equals 16 residues. Germline CDR1 and CDR2: SGHTA and FQGTGA. CDR3 DNA sequence: TGTGCCAGCAGCTTAAGTCCGGGACAGGAGAACACTGAAGCTTTCTTT. Its translation is CASSLSPGQENTEAFF.

This clonotype was observed many times. The rearrangement uses TRBV27 and TRBJ2-7; D uncertain. CDR1 and CDR2 (germline): MNHEY, SMNVEV (reference sequence). V was cut by 6 bases and J by 0 bases, with 12 bases left in between. The CDR3 runs 14 residues. This chain's CDR3 is CASRPTTASYEQYF. CDR3 coding DNA: TGTGCCAGCAGGCCTACAACAGCCTCCTACGAGCAGTACTTC.

This clonotype was picked up a small number of times. The rearrangement uses TRBV20-1 and TRBJ2-1; D remains unclear. This CDR3 region has 12 residues. V was cut by 5 bases and J by 6 bases, with 11 bases left in between. The germline V gene encodes CDR1 DFQATT and CDR2 SNEGSKA (reference sequence). The CDR3 protein is CSAEPGVNEQFF. CDR3 nucleotides: TGCAGTGCTGAACCGGGCGTCAATGAGCAGTTCTTC.

This clonotype was seen ten or more times. The chain uses TRBV12-3 or TRBV12-4 and TRBJ2-5; possibly TRBD2 for D (5 bases). This CDR3 is built from 14 residues. V shed 6 bases and J shed 5 bases, with 16 bases lying between them. CDR3 protein: CASSPGLGWETQYF. In DNA, the CDR3 is TGTGCCAGCAGCCCCGGACTCGGTTGGGAGACCCAGTACTTC.

This clonotype was seen repeatedly, ten times or more. The chain recombines TRBV20-1 with TRBJ2-5; no definite D call. CDR3 size: 15 residues. The V gene lost 3 bases and the J gene lost 5 bases, with 19 bases spanning the gap. Germline values: CDR1 DFQATT, CDR2 SNEGSKA (reference sequence). The CDR3 DNA follows: TGCAGTGCTAGGCCTGTGACTTTACAATCGGAGACCCAGTACTTC. This translates into CSARPVTLQSETQYF.

V usage is TRBV29-1 and J usage is TRBJ1-2, with D hard to call. Looked up from germline, CDR1 is SQVTM and CDR2 is ANQGSEA. The length of the CDR3 is 14 residues. V was cut by 4 bases and J by 4 bases, with 16 bases left in between. The CDR3 is CSVVGQAFGYGYTF. The CDR3 coding sequence is TGCAGCGTTGTCGGGCAGGCTTTTGGCTATGGCTACACCTTC.

This clonotype has at least ten counts. The V and J genes are TRBV3-1 and TRBJ1-2; 9 bases match TRBD1. This CDR3 is built from 14 residues. Germline V CDR1 and CDR2: LGHDT, YNNKEL (reference sequence). Trimming removed 6 bases from V and 8 bases from J; junction bases left unmatched: 10. In DNA, the CDR3 is TGTGCCAGCAGTCGCATCCCGGGACAGGGAGGCTACACCTTC. Its protein is CASSRIPGQGGYTF.

The sample holds many counts of this clonotype. This chain joins TRBV2 and TRBJ2-3, with D possibly TRBD2 on 5 matching bases. There are 16 residues in the CDR3. Germline V CDR1 and CDR2: SNHLY, FYNNEI. Between the trimmed V and J ends, which lost 0 bases and 0 bases, there was a span of 10 bases. The CDR3 here is CASSEALRTSTDTQYF. The CDR3 bases are TGTGCCAGCAGTGAAGCGCTCAGGACTAGCACAGATACGCAGTATTTT. Filled out from reference TRBV2 and TRBJ2-3, the complete variable domain reads EPEVTQTPSHQVTQMGQEVILRCVPISNHLYFYWYRQILGQKVEFLVSFYNNEISEKSEIFDDQFSVERPDGSNFTLKIRSTKLEDSAMYFCASSEALRTSTDTQYFGPGTRLTVL.

Points on this clonotype: Given a much more abundant clone one base away, this may be a read error. The rearrangement links TRBV12-3 or TRBV12-4 to TRBJ1-2; D uncertain. V was shortened by 5 bases and J by 4 bases, with 11 bases between the two germline ends. This CDR3 spans 13 amino acids. This CDR3 is CASSVDVVYGYTF. The CDR3 nucleotides read TGTGCCAGCAGTGTGGACGTAGTCTATGGCTACACCTTC.

The table lists this clonotype with many counts. The V gene is TRBV28, the J gene TRBJ1-2, with 9 bases that match TRBD1. V gave up 5 bases and J gave up 4 bases; unmatched junction bases: 8. This CDR3 is 15 amino acids long. Germline CDR1 MDHEN, CDR2 SYDVKM. This chain's CDR3 is CASSTGQGILYGYTF. The CDR3 coding sequence is TGTGCCAGCAGTACGGGACAGGGTATCCTCTATGGCTACACCTTC.

This clonotype showed up many times. The chain is built from TRBV20-1 and TRBJ2-5; D unresolved. This CDR3 region has 11 residues. Germline values: CDR1 DFQATT, CDR2 SNEGSKA (reference sequence). The V and J ends lost 7 bases and 1 base respectively, with 7 bases between them. The CDR3 coding sequence is TGCAGTGTTTCCGCCCAAGAGACCCAGTACTTC. As protein: CSVSAQETQYF.

The CDR3: CASSYWGGEQYF. The CDR3 DNA reads as TGTGCCAGCAGTTACTGGGGGGGCGAGCAGTACTTC. This chain uses TRBV6-6 with TRBJ2-7; 7 bases are shared with TRBD2. Trimming took 1 base from V and 6 from J; bases not matched to a gene: 0. Germline CDR1 MNHNY, CDR2 SVGAGI (reference sequence). The CDR3 spans 12 residues.

This clonotype was seen ten or more times. The J gene is TRBJ2-2, the V gene TRBV11-1; unclear D gene. The CDR3 covers 14 residues. Trimming shortened V by 5 bases and J by 2 bases, and 9 bases separated the two germline ends. In germline, CDR1 is SGHAT, CDR2 FQDESV (reference sequence). Here the CDR3 reads CASSPHPNTGELFF. CDR3 sequence (DNA): TGTGCCAGCAGCCCCCACCCAAACACCGGGGAGCTGTTTTTT.